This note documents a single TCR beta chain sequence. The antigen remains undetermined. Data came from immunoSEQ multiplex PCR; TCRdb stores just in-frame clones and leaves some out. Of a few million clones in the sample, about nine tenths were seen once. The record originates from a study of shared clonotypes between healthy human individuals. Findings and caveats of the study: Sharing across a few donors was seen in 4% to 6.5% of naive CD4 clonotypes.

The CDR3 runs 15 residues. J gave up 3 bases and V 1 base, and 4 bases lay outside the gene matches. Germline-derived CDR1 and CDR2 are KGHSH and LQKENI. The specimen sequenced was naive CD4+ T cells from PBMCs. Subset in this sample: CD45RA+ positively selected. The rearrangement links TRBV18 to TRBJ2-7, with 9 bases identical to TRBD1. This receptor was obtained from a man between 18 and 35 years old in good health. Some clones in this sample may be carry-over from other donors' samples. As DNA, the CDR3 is TGTGCCAGCTCACCACAGATGGGACAGGGCTACGAGCAGTACTTC. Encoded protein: CASSPQMGQGYEQYF.